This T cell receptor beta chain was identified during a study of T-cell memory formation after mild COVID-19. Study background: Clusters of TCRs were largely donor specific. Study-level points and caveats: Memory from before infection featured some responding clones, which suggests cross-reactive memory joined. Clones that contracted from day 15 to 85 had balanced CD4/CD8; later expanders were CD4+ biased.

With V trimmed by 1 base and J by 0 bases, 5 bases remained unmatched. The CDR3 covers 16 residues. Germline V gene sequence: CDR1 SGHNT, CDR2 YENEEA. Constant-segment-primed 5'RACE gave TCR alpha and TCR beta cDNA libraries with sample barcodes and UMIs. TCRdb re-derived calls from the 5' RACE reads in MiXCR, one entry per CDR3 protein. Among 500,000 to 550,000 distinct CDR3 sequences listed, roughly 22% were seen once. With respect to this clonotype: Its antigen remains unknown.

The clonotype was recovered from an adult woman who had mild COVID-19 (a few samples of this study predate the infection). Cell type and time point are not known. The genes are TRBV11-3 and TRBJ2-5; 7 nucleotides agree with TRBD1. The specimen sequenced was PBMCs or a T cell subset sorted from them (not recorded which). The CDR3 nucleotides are TGTGCCAGCAGCTTAGGACAGGGCGGGTACCAAGAGACCCAGTACTTC. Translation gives CASSLGQGGYQETQYF.